Sequencing of this T cell receptor (beta chain) was carried out in a study of shared clonotypes between healthy human individuals. Measured with immunoSEQ multiplex PCR; TCRdb has only the in-frame clones, and not every one. This table holds around 600,000 clones, 97% found once. The CDR3 spans 18 residues. Germline trimming cut 1 base from V and 2 bases from J; bases unmatched to any gene: 13. CDR1 and CDR2 from the germline V gene are MGHRA and YSYEKL. This clone was counted a single time. Source material: naive CD4+ T cells sorted from blood. The subset denotes: CD45RA+ positively selected. The sequence was obtained from a woman aged 25 to 39 in good health. The rearrangement joins TRBV4-1 to TRBJ2-7, with TRBD2 identical over 8 bases. CDR3 region: CASSQGSEGGLAPYEQYF. DNA for the CDR3: TGCGCCAGCAGCCAAGGGTCTGAAGGCGGACTAGCCCCCTACGAGCAGTACTTC.